Listed below are T cell receptor beta chains from one sample, sequenced in a study of cytomegalovirus exposure and HLA in healthy donors. Measured with immunoSEQ multiplex PCR; TCRdb has only the in-frame clones, and not every one. The profile shows roughly 100,000 clones, over 65% of them singletons. The source material was PBMCs. These receptors all come from a man in his forties in good health and CMV-seronegative. CDR3s include the opening cysteine and the closing phenylalanine or tryptophan. The D gene is left open where the match is weak. A row's size may be missing; if present it is once, few, many or a size class.

>TRBD2|15|TRBV19|TRBJ2-1|once
CASSIRTSGGTEQFF
TGTGCCAGTAGTATAAGGACTAGCGGGGGGACTGAGCAGTTCTTC
>TRBD1|15|TRBV6-6|TRBJ1-4|.
CASSYYRGTNEKLFF
TGTGCCAGCAGTTACTACAGGGGAACTAATGAAAAACTGTTTTTT
>.|14|TRBV15|TRBJ2-7|.
CATSRDQGRYEQYF
TGTGCCACCAGCAGAGATCAGGGGCGATACGAGCAGTACTTC
>TRBD1|16|TRBV30|TRBJ1-6|once
CAWLSGGSSYNSPLHF
TGTGCCTGGCTGTCAGGGGGCAGCTCCTATAATTCACCCCTCCACTTT
>.|14|TRBV19|TRBJ1-2|few
CASSIDYSLYGYTF
TGTGCCAGTAGTATAGACTACAGCCTCTATGGCTACACCTTC
>.|15|TRBV4-3|TRBJ1-2|.
CASSQDDSSNYGYTF
TGCGCCAGCAGCCAAGACGACAGCTCAAACTATGGCTACACCTTC
>TRBD1|15|TRBV2|TRBJ1-6|.
CASSERNRGESPLHF
TGTGCCAGCAGTGAACGAAACAGGGGGGAATCACCCCTCCACTTT
>.|14|TRBV18|TRBJ1-5|.
CASSPQGSGQPQHF
TGTGCCAGCTCACCACAGGGGTCCGGCCAGCCCCAGCATTTT
>.|14|TRBV5-6|TRBJ2-2|medium-sized
CASSLATGTGELFF
TGTGCCAGCAGCTTGGCCACAGGCACCGGGGAGCTGTTTTTT
>TRBD1|15|TRBV5-1|TRBJ2-7|.
CASSLAGTGGYEQYF
TGCGCCAGCAGCTTGGCTGGGACAGGGGGATACGAGCAGTACTTC
>TRBD1|15|TRBV4-1|TRBJ1-2|.
CASNPTTTGPSGYTF
TGCGCCAGCAACCCCACAACGACAGGGCCGAGTGGCTACACCTTC
>.|13|TRBV7-2|TRBJ2-3|few
CASRLDGPDTQYF
TGTGCCAGCAGACTAGACGGACCAGATACGCAGTATTTT
>.|14|TRBV5-1|TRBJ2-2|once
CASSTGDLTGELFF
TGCGCCAGCAGCACGGGGGACCTCACCGGGGAGCTGTTTTTT
>TRBD1|15|TRBV11-1|TRBJ1-1|.
CASSLVGTAYGGAFF
TGTGCCAGCAGCTTAGTCGGGACAGCCTACGGGGGAGCTTTCTTT
>.|15|TRBV11-3|TRBJ1-1|.
CASSLGGAGNTEAFF
TGTGCCAGCAGCTTAGGGGGAGCAGGGAACACTGAAGCTTTCTTT
>.|14|TRBV6-6|TRBJ1-5|.
CASSFWDNYQPQHF
TGTGCCAGCAGTTTCTGGGACAACTATCAGCCCCAGCATTTT
>.|15|TRBV15|TRBJ1-2|.
CATSRVRGSSYGYTF
TGTGCCACCAGCAGAGTTCGAGGATCCTCATATGGCTACACCTTC
>.|17|TRBV21-1|TRBJ1-5|.
CASSTSPRQGLNQPQHF
TGTGCCAGCAGCACCTCCCCGAGACAGGGCCTAAATCAGCCCCAGCATTTT
>TRBD2|15|TRBV6-5|TRBJ2-1|.
CASRELAGSYNEQFF
TGTGCCAGCAGGGAATTAGCGGGGAGTTACAATGAGCAGTTCTTC
>TRBD1|16|TRBV19|TRBJ1-4|.
CASSPRGGTGDEKLFF
TGTGCCAGTAGTCCCCGAGGGGGGACAGGGGACGAAAAACTGTTTTTT
>.|15|TRBV4-1|TRBJ2-1|few
CASSRGTHFPNEQFF
TGCGCCAGCAGCCGCGGGACCCACTTTCCCAATGAGCAGTTCTTC
>.|15|TRBV6-5|TRBJ2-5|.
CASSPRAGSVRTQYF
TGTGCCAGCAGCCCCCGGGCGGGCTCGGTTAGGACCCAGTACTTC
>TRBD2|16|TRBV7-8|TRBJ2-5|few
CASSLVTAGGVETQYF
TGTGCCAGCAGCTTAGTAACAGCGGGGGGGGTAGAGACCCAGTACTTC
>.|14|TRBV19|TRBJ1-2|once
CASSEGVVDYGYTF
TGTGCCAGTAGTGAGGGGGTAGTGGACTATGGCTACACCTTC
>.|13|TRBV29-1|TRBJ2-7|few
CSVEDTSPYEQYF
TGCAGCGTTGAAGATACGAGCCCCTACGAGCAGTACTTC
>.|15|TRBV2|TRBJ2-2|.
CASSERLGGTGELFF
TGTGCCAGCAGTGAAAGGCTAGGTGGCACCGGGGAGCTGTTTTTT
>TRBD2|15|TRBV6-5|TRBJ2-1|.
CASSPSGGGYNEQFF
TGTGCCAGCAGCCCCTCGGGGGGGGGCTACAATGAGCAGTTCTTC
>.|14|TRBV14|TRBJ1-1|.
CASSQRSGSFEAFF
TGTGCCAGCAGCCAACGGTCAGGCAGTTTTGAAGCTTTCTTT
>.|17|TRBV7-8|TRBJ1-1|once
CASSLVRQQVMNTEAFF
TGTGCCAGCAGCTTAGTGCGACAGCAGGTCATGAACACTGAAGCTTTCTTT
>.|15|TRBV5-1|TRBJ2-7|once
CASSLAGQRGAEQYF
TGCGCCAGCAGCTTGGCCGGACAGCGGGGTGCGGAGCAGTACTTC
>.|13|TRBV5-1|TRBJ1-4|.
CASSQQSNEKLFF
TGCGCCAGCAGCCAACAGAGTAATGAAAAACTGTTTTTT
>TRBD1|15|TRBV7-9|TRBJ1-2|.
CASSFPGTGWLESTF
TGTGCCAGCAGCTTCCCAGGGACAGGATGGTTGGAGTCTACCTTC
>TRBD1|15|TRBV7-2|TRBJ2-2|.
CASSWDRTNTGELFF
TGTGCCAGCAGCTGGGACAGGACGAACACCGGGGAGCTGTTTTTT
>TRBD1|14|TRBV27|TRBJ1-5|.
CASSLGQGLQPQHF
TGTGCCAGCAGCCTTGGACAGGGGTTGCAGCCCCAGCATTTT
>.|14|TRBV19|TRBJ1-2|.
CASSSQYGGSGYTF
TGTGCCAGTAGTTCCCAGTACGGGGGAAGTGGCTACACCTTC
>TRBD1|14|TRBV5-4|TRBJ2-1|.
CASGQGDSYNEQFF
TGTGCCAGCGGTCAGGGGGACTCCTACAATGAGCAGTTCTTC
>.|15|TRBV7-2|TRBJ1-2|.
CASSTQRPVNYGYTF
TGTGCCAGCAGCACCCAGCGACCGGTTAACTATGGCTACACCTTC
>.|14|TRBV5-4|TRBJ2-5|.
CASSFVGAEETQYF
TGTGCCAGCAGCTTCGTAGGGGCAGAGGAGACCCAGTACTTC
>.|13|TRBV9|TRBJ1-3|.
CASSVEPGNTIYF
TGTGCCAGCAGCGTGGAGCCTGGAAACACCATATATTTT
>TRBD1|14|TRBV6-5|TRBJ1-6|.
CASSDRALNSPLHF
TGTGCCAGCAGTGACAGGGCGCTTAATTCACCCCTCCACTTT
>.|15|TRBV5-4|TRBJ1-5|.
CASSFTGIQNQPQHF
TGTGCCAGCAGCTTCACAGGGATCCAGAATCAGCCCCAGCATTTT
>.|12|TRBV5-1|TRBJ2-3|.
CASSFSVDTQYF
TGCGCCAGCAGCTTTAGCGTAGATACGCAGTATTTT
>.|16|TRBV19|TRBJ1-6|.
CASSINPSSYNSPLHF
TGTGCCAGTAGTATAAACCCCAGCTCCTATAATTCACCCCTCCACTTT
>TRBD1|14|TRBV7-8|TRBJ1-1|.
CASSLRDRGTEAFF
TGTGCCAGCAGCTTGAGGGACAGGGGCACTGAAGCTTTCTTT
>.|14|TRBV6-6|TRBJ1-5|.
CASSYLSGGQPQHF
TGTGCCAGCAGTTACCTTTCCGGGGGGCAGCCCCAGCATTTT
>TRBD1|13|TRBV27|TRBJ1-2|.
CASSLGTGYGYTF
TGTGCCAGCAGTTTAGGGACAGGCTATGGCTACACCTTC
>.|13|TRBV6-1|TRBJ1-2|.
CASSEQQLDGYTF
TGTGCCAGCAGTGAACAACAGTTGGATGGCTACACCTTC
>.|16|TRBV5-1|TRBJ2-7|.
CASSLAGQASSYEQYF
TGCGCCAGCAGCTTGGCGGGACAAGCTAGCTCCTACGAGCAGTACTTC
>TRBD2|15|TRBV19|TRBJ2-7|.
CASSIAGTSGYEQYF
TGTGCCAGTAGTATAGCGGGGACTAGCGGTTACGAGCAGTACTTC
>TRBD2|15|TRBV11-3|TRBJ2-1|.
CASSLNSGHRLEQFF
TGTGCCAGCAGCTTAAATAGCGGGCACCGCCTTGAGCAGTTCTTC
>TRBD1|13|TRBV7-7|TRBJ2-1|.
CASGQGANNEQFF
TGTGCTTCCGGACAGGGGGCAAACAATGAGCAGTTCTTC
>.|16|TRBV6-5|TRBJ1-1|once
CASSYTDPGEGTEAFF
TGTGCCAGCAGTTACACGGACCCTGGGGAGGGCACTGAAGCTTTCTTT
>TRBD1|15|TRBV2|TRBJ2-3|once
CASTFDRVVADTQYF
TGTGCCAGCACCTTCGACAGGGTGGTGGCAGATACGCAGTATTTT
>TRBD1|14|TRBV6-1|TRBJ1-1|.
CASRYMTGVTEAFF
TGTGCCAGTCGTTATATGACAGGGGTAACTGAAGCTTTCTTT